What follows is one T cell receptor beta chain and its context. This clone has a handful of counts. This receptor's antigen is unknown. No base quality information exists; no much larger clone differs at one position. After removal of 4 bases from V and 10 bases from J, the junction retains 5 bases not matched to a gene. The cysteine opens and the phenylalanine closes a CDR3 of 13 amino acids. Only the CDR3 region is kept as DNA, spanning 39 bases read in frame from base 1. Based on the germline V gene, the CDR1 and CDR2 sequences are KGHDR and SFDVKD. The data stem from a study of blood T cell repertoires in COVID-19 (dated by TCRdb to 2020 to 2022). For the study in its entirety: Recovered participants in ImmuneRACE Cohort 3 were defined by two consecutive negative NP/OP PCR tests, clearance by a healthcare professional, or resolution of symptoms. Collaborator samples came from the United States, Italy and Spain and covered acute and convalescent phases of COVID-19. The prospective study material was composed of cDNA or gDNA derived from T cells, B-cell-depleted T cells, or PBMCs. The dataset comprised deeply sampled blood TCRbeta repertoires from subjects exposed to, actively infected with, or recovered from COVID-19. The repertoires were made available in a free public database intended to serve as a resource for research on the immune response to SARS-CoV-2. Samples were obtained from the ongoing ImmuneRACE study (first 160 participants) and from about 1,300 subjects provided by 6 global collaborators. A de-identified subject ID, COVID-19 status, age in years and sex were almost always included in the sample metadata. Where available, HLA class I and class II types were taken from metadata supplied by the sample provider and were not determined by assay-based typing. What the work shows at the level of the full study, not this receptor alone: The quantity of clinical and demographic metadata differed by source and by participant and was supplied without curation.

TCRbeta CDR3 regions were amplified from genomic DNA using the immunoSEQ Assay, a bias-controlled multiplex PCR. For the original study's pipeline: Within the assay, amplification of reference gene primers was used to estimate how many nucleated cells each sample contained. To quantify the absolute abundance of each unique TCRbeta CDR3 rearrangement, sequence reads were collapsed and filtered. Productive Simpson clonality was computed per sample as the square root of Simpson's diversity index over productive rearrangements. As stored in TCRdb, this immuneACCESS dataset retains in-frame rearrangements with V and J assigned. A fraction of the clones does not appear; measured against another copy, unresolved V genes explain less than half of the discrepancy, and the remainder lacks a known reason. The V and J calls and the clone size are those of that table, but D and trimming were determined from the DNA. Counted in this sample were over 110,000 clones; around 82% of them appeared once. The ten top clones hold under 4.5% of the sample.

Participants in the prospective study were aged about 18 to 89 years, lived in 20 to 30 United States geographic areas, and enrolled through a virtual design. In the prospective study, cohorts were assigned on the basis of participant-reported clinical history obtained from a screening survey and a study questionnaire. Mobile phlebotomists in the prospective study collected whole blood, serum and a nasopharyngeal or oropharyngeal swab from every participant. Participants in the prospective study had the option to provide additional blood draws and questionnaires over a roughly 2-month period. Before DNA extraction, blood samples from the prospective study were shipped at room temperature or frozen.

The clonotype originates from a man aged 50-59 years in a cohort exposed to, infected with or recovered from COVID-19 (not recorded which). The chain is made from TRBV24-1 and TRBJ2-1, and TRBD1 matches 8 of the central bases. Input material: PBMCs or T cells enriched from blood (not recorded which). The bases read TGTGCCACCAGTGACGCCGGGACAGGCGAGCAGTTCTTC. This yields the protein CATSDAGTGEQFF.